Shown below are 25 T cell receptor beta chains from a single sample sequenced in a study of control samples from healthy donors and cancer patients. TCRdb keeps only in-frame clones here, not all; method: immunoSEQ multiplex PCR. There are around 130,000 clones in the sample; about 83% occur only once, and about an eighth lies in the top ten. Sequenced: blood. These TCRs come from a man younger than 45 in good health.

The chain is built from TRBV24-1 and TRBJ2-1, with TRBD2 as a possible D gene (7 bases). The CDR3 contains 13 residues. With 8 bases removed from V and 5 bases from J, the gap between germline ends came to 12 bases. CDR1 is KGHDR and CDR2 is SFDVKD in the germline V gene. The CDR3 nucleotides read TGTGCCACCAAGGGGGGGGGGAACAATGAGCAGTTCTTC. Translated: CATKGGGNNEQFF.

The V gene is TRBV5-1, the J gene TRBJ1-1; no firm D call. CDR3 length: 14 amino acids. V was shortened by 3 bases and J by 2 bases, with 11 bases between the two germline ends. The germline CDR1 and CDR2 sequences are SGHRS and YFSETQ. CDR3 sequence (DNA): TGCGCCAGCAGCTCGGCCGCAAGAAACACTGAAGCTTTCTTT. Translation gives CASSSAARNTEAFF.

The chain combines TRBV30 with TRBJ2-6; possibly TRBD2 for D (5 bases). CDR3 size: 16 residues. The germline V gene has CDR1 GTSNPN and CDR2 SVGIG (reference sequence). The V end was cut by 0 bases, the J end by 0 bases, with 9 bases between. The CDR3 loop is CAWSVHGNSGANVLTF. In DNA form, the CDR3 reads TGTGCCTGGAGTGTACACGGGAACTCTGGGGCCAACGTCCTGACTTTC.

Here the CDR3 reads CASRRDSYGYTF. The CDR3, as DNA: TGTGCCAGCAGGCGGGACAGTTATGGCTACACCTTC. The J gene is TRBJ1-2, the V gene TRBV25-1; 7 bases are shared with TRBD1. Trimming took 6 bases from V and 5 from J; bases not matched to a gene: 3. Germline CDR1 and CDR2: MGHDK and SYGVNS. This CDR3 is 12 amino acids long.

The CDR3 DNA reads TGTGCCAGTGGAGGGGGGGCCACAGATACGCAGTATTTT. It yields the protein CASGGGATDTQYF. V is TRBV27 and J is TRBJ2-3; a possible D gene is TRBD2 (7 bases). Germline CDR1 is MNHEY and CDR2 is SMNVEV (reference sequence). This CDR3 region has 13 residues. The V end lost 9 bases, the J end lost 2 bases, and 12 bases lay between the germline ends.

This chain connects TRBV7-2 to TRBJ2-5; TRBD1 aligns across 9 bases. Trimming at V came to 3 bases and at J to 5 bases, leaving 7 bases not matched to a gene. The CDR3 has 15 residues. Per the germline V gene, CDR1 is SGHTA and CDR2 is FQGNSA. The CDR3 DNA reads TGTGCCAGCAGCTTCCCGACAGGGGGGACGGAGACCCAGTACTTC. Amino acid sequence: CASSFPTGGTETQYF. The full variable domain, completed using reference TRBV7-2 and TRBJ2-5, is GAGVSQSPSNKVTEKGKDVELRCDPISGHTALYWYRQSLGQGLEFLIYFQGNSAPDKSGLPSDRFSAERTGGSVSTLTIQRTQQEDSAVYLCASSFPTGGTETQYFGPGTRLLVL.

This chain connects TRBV12-5 to TRBJ1-5, with D perhaps matching TRBD1 (5 bases). Germline assignment: CDR1 LGHNT and CDR2 FRNRAP. This CDR3 is built from 17 residues. The V gene lost 3 bases and the J gene lost 2 bases, with 17 bases spanning the gap. CDR3 sequence: CASGLRLGRERNQPQHF. The CDR3 bases are TGTGCTAGTGGTTTAAGGTTAGGCAGGGAACGCAATCAGCCCCAGCATTTT.

The chain joins TRBV11-2 to TRBJ1-2, with unresolved D. With 1 base removed from V and 4 bases from J, the gap between germline ends came to 10 bases. Germline assignment: CDR1 SGHAT and CDR2 FQNNGV. The CDR3 loop spans 14 amino acids. Here the CDR3 reads CASSLGRGIYGYTF. As DNA, the CDR3 is TGTGCCAGCAGCTTAGGTCGAGGCATCTATGGCTACACCTTC.

Of note for this clone: This same CDR3 is encoded by further DNA sequences in the sample. The genes are TRBV5-1 and TRBJ1-1; D is perhaps TRBD1 (5 bases). Germline lookup yields CDR1 SGHRS and CDR2 YFSETQ. V was shortened by 0 bases and J by 0 bases, with 6 bases between the two germline ends. CDR3 length: 14 amino acids. DNA of the CDR3: TGCGCCAGCAGCTTGGGGGGGATGAACACTGAAGCTTTCTTT. Translation gives CASSLGGMNTEAFF.

The genes are TRBV5-1 and TRBJ1-2, with D possibly matching TRBD1 (5 bases). Germline V gene lookup returns CDR1 SGHRS and CDR2 YFSETQ. CDR3 length equals 15 residues. The V end lost 4 bases, the J end lost 0 bases, and 13 bases lay between the germline ends. For the CDR3, the DNA is TGCGCCAGCAGCCGGGACGGCACCACTAACTATGGCTACACCTTC. Protein product: CASSRDGTTNYGYTF.

The rearrangement uses TRBV19 and TRBJ2-2, with D hard to call. V lost 3 bases and J 5 bases, leaving 4 bases between the germline ends. This CDR3 region has 12 residues. Germline V gives CDR1 LNHDA, CDR2 SQIVND (reference sequence). The CDR3 bases are TGTGCCAGTAGTATTTTGACCGGGGAGCTGTTTTTT. Its protein is CASSILTGELFF.

Only a few counts were recorded for this clone. V and J are TRBV21-1 and TRBJ1-6; the table assigns TRBD1, which was not confirmed against the DNA. TRBV21-1 is designated a pseudogene. The CDR3 is 15 amino acids. CDR3 loop: CASSNPPGADSPLHF. In DNA form, the CDR3 reads TGTGCCAGCAGCAACCCCCCAGGGGCTGATTCACCCCTCCACTTT.

This clone was detected only a few times. The rearrangement uses TRBV21-1 and TRBJ2-3. TRBV21-1 is tagged as a pseudogene. This CDR3 is built from 17 residues. The CDR3 is CASTSLRERDSTDTQYF. The DNA of the CDR3 is TGTGCCAGCACCTCCCTCAGGGAGAGGGATAGCACAGATACGCAGTATTTT.

Notes on this clone: This specimen includes other DNA sequences encoding the same CDR3. The chain employs TRBV30 and TRBJ1-1; D unclear. CDR3 length equals 11 residues. Germline V gives CDR1 GTSNPN, CDR2 SVGIG (reference sequence). Trimming removed 5 bases from V and 5 bases from J, with 9 bases in between. CDR3 DNA sequence: TGTGCCTGGGAAAAAGGGACTGAAGCTTTCTTT. Its protein product is CAWEKGTEAFF.

The rearrangement uses TRBV19 and TRBJ2-3, with a tentative D call TRBD2 (6 bases). Germline V gene data show CDR1 as LNHDA and CDR2 as SQIVND (reference sequence). The CDR3 extends over 14 amino acids. The germline V and J ends were trimmed by 1 base and 8 bases, with 13 bases remaining between them. CDR3 protein: CASSIAGTAVTQYF. DNA of the CDR3: TGTGCCAGTAGTATAGCCGGGACTGCTGTTACGCAGTATTTT.

This sequence joins TRBV10-3 and TRBJ2-1; possible D gene TRBD1, 5 bases. This CDR3 has 13 amino acids. Germline V gives CDR1 ENHRY, CDR2 SYGVKD. V was cut by 6 bases and J by 7 bases, with 13 bases left in between. The CDR3 nucleotides are TGTGCCATCAGGGACATGGGTGGGAATGAGCAGTTCTTC. Translation gives CAIRDMGGNEQFF.

The chain is built from TRBV27 and TRBJ2-1; either TRBD1 or TRBD2 may supply D (5 bases each). Germline V gives CDR1 MNHEY, CDR2 SMNVEV (reference sequence). CDR3 length: 13 amino acids. Trimming stripped 1 base from V and 10 bases from J, with 11 bases between. For the CDR3, the DNA is TGTGCCAGCAGTTTATGGGGGTCCGAGGAGCAGTTCTTC. Translating it yields CASSLWGSEEQFF.

This rearrangement joins TRBV27 to TRBJ1-5, with D tentatively TRBD1 (5 bases). V was cut by 2 bases and J by 5 bases, with 7 bases left in between. CDR3 size: 13 residues. Per the germline V gene, CDR1 is MNHEY and CDR2 is SMNVEV (reference sequence). The CDR3 coding sequence is TGTGCCAGCAGTTTAGAGGGGTATCAGCCCCAGCATTTT. Amino acid sequence: CASSLEGYQPQHF.

This clone is a singleton in its sample. This chain connects TRBV5-1 to TRBJ2-3; TRBD1 matches 9 bases. Germline-derived CDR1 and CDR2 are SGHRS and YFSETQ. The CDR3 contains 16 residues. V shed 4 bases and J 3 bases; nucleotides not matched to a gene: 9. This CDR3 is CASSTEGQGGTDTQYF. For the CDR3, the DNA is TGCGCCAGCAGCACGGAGGGACAGGGTGGGACAGATACGCAGTATTTT.

The V call is TRBV10-3, the J call TRBJ2-5, with D hard to call. Between the trimmed V and J ends, which lost 0 bases and 1 base, there was a span of 12 bases. CDR1 is ENHRY, CDR2 SYGVKD, per germline. The CDR3 contains 16 residues. The CDR3 bases are TGTGCCATCAGTGAGTCTTTGGGTACAAGCCAAGAGACCCAGTACTTC. Residues: CAISESLGTSQETQYF.

The chain couples TRBV18 to TRBJ1-3; D remains ambiguous. Trimming removed 2 bases from V and 4 bases from J, with 6 bases in between. The CDR3 spans 13 residues. Germline CDR1 and CDR2: KGHSH and LQKENI. Here the CDR3 reads CASSPGSGNTIYF. DNA for the CDR3: TGTGCCAGCTCACCAGGGAGCGGAAACACCATATATTTT.

The V gene is TRBV2, the J gene TRBJ1-2; D remains ambiguous. CDR1 and CDR2 (germline): SNHLY, FYNNEI. Trimming took off 11 bases at V and 2 bases at J, with 15 bases between the two ends. This CDR3 spans 13 amino acids. CDR3 sequence reads: CASPGGSNYGYTF. DNA for the CDR3: TGTGCCTCCCCGGGAGGGTCGAACTATGGCTACACCTTC. Variable domain in full (rest from reference TRBV2 and TRBJ1-2): EPEVTQTPSHQVTQMGQEVILRCVPISNHLYFYWYRQILGQKVEFLVSFYNNEISEKSEIFDDQFSVERPDGSNFTLKIRSTKLEDSAMYFCASPGGSNYGYTFGSGTRLTVV.

The J gene is TRBJ2-5, the V gene TRBV2; the D gene is possibly TRBD1 (6 bases). The V and J ends lost 4 bases and 4 bases respectively, with 13 bases between them. Germline values: CDR1 SNHLY, CDR2 FYNNEI. The CDR3 is 14 amino acids. The CDR3 DNA follows: TGTGCCAGCAGTGGAGTGAGGGGGTCAGAGACCCAGTACTTC. Translated: CASSGVRGSETQYF. The full variable domain, completed using reference TRBV2 and TRBJ2-5, is EPEVTQTPSHQVTQMGQEVILRCVPISNHLYFYWYRQILGQKVEFLVSFYNNEISEKSEIFDDQFSVERPDGSNFTLKIRSTKLEDSAMYFCASSGVRGSETQYFGPGTRLLVL.

The chain carries TRBV10-2 and TRBJ1-1; tentatively, D is TRBD1 (6 bases). From germline, CDR1 is WSHSY and CDR2 SAAADI. The V gene lost 8 bases and the J gene lost 8 bases, with 9 bases spanning the gap. The CDR3 is 10 amino acids. CDR3 sequence (DNA): TGCGCCAGCGGGACACCCGAAGCTTTCTTT. It encodes CASGTPEAFF.

The chain combines TRBV29-1 with TRBJ2-2, with 12 bases fitting TRBD1. The CDR3 runs to 16 residues. Per the germline V gene, CDR1 is SQVTM and CDR2 is ANQGSEA. J was trimmed by 3 bases and V by 4 bases; bases with no gene match: 6. CDR3 DNA sequence: TGCAGCGTTGTGGGGACAGGGGGCGCGGACACCGGGGAGCTGTTTTTT. Amino acids: CSVVGTGGADTGELFF.